This T cell receptor beta chain was documented in a study of T-cell memory formation after mild COVID-19. Turning to the study itself: The study found TCR clusters largely donor specific.

The CDR3 has 14 residues. CDR1 and CDR2 (germline): LNHNV, YYDKDF (reference sequence). With 5 bases clipped from V and 0 bases from J, the junction kept 2 bases outside the gene matches. TCRdb analysed the 5' RACE reads with MiXCR anew, one entry per CDR3 protein. The data hold 150,000 to 200,000 distinct CDR3 sequences, with 20% to 25% observed a single time. The V gene is TRBV15, the J gene TRBJ1-1, with 8 positions matching TRBD1. The clonotype originates from an adult woman who had mild COVID-19 (a few samples of this study predate the infection). Cell type and time point are not known. Sequenced input: PBMCs or a T cell subset sorted from them (not recorded which). Here the CDR3 reads CATSGDRMNTEAFF. For the CDR3, the DNA is TGTGCCACCAGCGGGGACAGGATGAACACTGAAGCTTTCTTT. The whole variable domain, filled in from reference TRBV15 and TRBJ1-1, reads DAMVIQNPRYQVTQFGKPVTLSCSQTLNHNVMYWYQQKSSQAPKLLFHYYDKDFNNEADTPDNFQSRRPNTSFCFLDIRSPGLGDTAMYLCATSGDRMNTEAFFGQGTRLTVV.